This TCR beta chain derives from a study of T cell changes during pregnancy in multiple sclerosis. Method: immunoSEQ multiplex PCR; TCRdb's copy keeps in-frame clones and lacks some. The sample lists under 60,000 clones; roughly nine tenths were seen once. The sequenced sample was CD4+ T cells from peripheral blood mononuclear cells, obtained in the second trimester of pregnancy. This receptor was taken from a female donor in good health, enrolled as a control in a pregnancy study.

The CDR3 DNA reads TGTGCCAGCAGCCGCAAGGGGGGGTCGTATGGCTACACCTTC. Amino acids: CASSRKGGSYGYTF. The J gene is TRBJ1-2, the V gene TRBV9; D perhaps matches TRBD1 (6 bases). This CDR3 region has 14 residues. The germline CDR1 and CDR2 sequences are SGDLS and YYNGEE. V lost 4 bases and J lost 5, with 15 bases in between. Variable domain in full (rest from reference TRBV9 and TRBJ1-2): DSGVTQTPKHLITATGQRVTLRCSPRSGDLSVYWYQQSLDQGLQFLIQYYNGEERAKGNILERFSAQQFPDLHSELNLSSLELGDSALYFCASSRKGGSYGYTFGSGTRLTVV.